This is a list of T cell receptor beta chains from one sample in a study of cytomegalovirus exposure and HLA in healthy donors. The protocol was immunoSEQ multiplex PCR, while the TCRdb copy is restricted to in-frame clones and leaves out a portion. Here the sample spans under 200,000 clones, 65% to 90% being singletons. The specimen sequenced was PBMCs. Source of these receptors: a woman aged 18-29 years in good health and CMV-seronegative. The conserved cysteine and the conserved F or W are not part of the CDR3 here. Clone size is stated in some rows and not others, as once, few, many or a class when expanded.

TRBJ2-7,.,TRBV9,ASSARGVSYEQY
TRBJ2-7,.,TRBV27,ASSLNSLESSYEQY
TRBJ1-2,.,TRBV6-1,ASSDPHRNGYT
TRBJ2-1,.,TRBV6-4,ASSSYAGSGDGEQF
TRBJ1-1,.,TRBV7-3,ASSTGNTEAF
TRBJ2-2,.,TRBV1,TSSPYGTSGNTGELF
TRBJ2-5,.,TRBV11-2,ASSLEQAGIKVSQY
TRBJ2-1,.,TRBV29-1,SGLSGGLYNEQF
TRBJ2-7,.,TRBV4-2,ASSQRDAGAPSYEQY
TRBJ2-7,.,TRBV7-2,ASSLIGGAAYEQY
TRBJ1-2,.,TRBV6-1,ASSEGTVIYGYT
TRBJ2-7,.,TRBV4-1,ASSQVPGQPYEQY
TRBJ2-3,.,TRBV19,ASRKASTDTQY
TRBJ1-1,.,TRBV2,ASSGARKAF
TRBJ1-2,.,TRBV9,ASSPEETVFYGYT
TRBJ1-2,once,TRBV2,ASSSGTGEAGYGYT
TRBJ2-5,once,TRBV5-1,ASSATGLQETQY
TRBJ2-5,.,TRBV18,ASSPAGSAETQY
TRBJ1-5,.,TRBV6-1,ASNRQTNQPQH
TRBJ2-1,.,TRBV9,ASSVRTAVWDEQF
TRBJ1-1,.,TRBV11-2,ASSWGVEAF
TRBJ1-1,.,TRBV14,ASSQVRGGGIAF
TRBJ2-1,once,TRBV5-5,ASSLQQGYNEQF
TRBJ2-1,medium-sized,TRBV6-4,ASSDGQGYNEQF
TRBJ1-4,.,TRBV27,ASSLRGGGEKLF